This T cell receptor beta chain was documented in a study of monozygotic twins with inflammatory bowel disease. For both chains, the TCRalpha and TCRbeta cDNA went through two nested PCRs of about 15 and 9 cycles. TCRdb re-called the 5' RACE reads and gives one entry per CDR3 protein, without DNA. This table lists approximately 110,000 distinct CDR3 sequences. There are 14 residues in the CDR3. Germline V lookup: CDR1 MDHEN, CDR2 SYDVKM. Study-wide points: In the analysis, different T cell subtypes could not be told apart. Healthy twins showed more clonotype sharing with others than IBD patients, especially patients with disease activity.

Each donor had less than 3 ml of blood drawn. Concerning this clonotype: Its specificity is not known.

The TCR was taken from a human donor with ulcerative colitis or Crohn's disease, or a healthy co-twin of an affected twin (not recorded which). This chain joins TRBV28 and TRBJ2-7. Sequencing was carried out using blood. The CDR3 sequence is CASSFRRPTYEQYF.